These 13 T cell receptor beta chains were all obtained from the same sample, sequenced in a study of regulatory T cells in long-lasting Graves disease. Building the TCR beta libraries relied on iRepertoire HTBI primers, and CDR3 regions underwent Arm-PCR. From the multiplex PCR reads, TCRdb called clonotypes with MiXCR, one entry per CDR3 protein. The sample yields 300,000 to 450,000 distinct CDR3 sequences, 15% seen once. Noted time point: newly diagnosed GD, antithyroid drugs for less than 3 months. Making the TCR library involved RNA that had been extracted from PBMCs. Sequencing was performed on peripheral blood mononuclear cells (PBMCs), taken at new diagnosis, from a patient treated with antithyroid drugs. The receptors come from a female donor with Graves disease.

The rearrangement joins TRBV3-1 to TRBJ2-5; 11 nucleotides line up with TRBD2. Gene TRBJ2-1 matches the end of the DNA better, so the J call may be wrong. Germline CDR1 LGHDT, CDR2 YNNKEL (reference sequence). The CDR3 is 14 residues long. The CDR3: CASSLSGGANEQFF. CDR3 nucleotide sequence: TGTGCCAGCAGCCTTAGCGGGGGGGCCAATGAGCAGTTCTTC.

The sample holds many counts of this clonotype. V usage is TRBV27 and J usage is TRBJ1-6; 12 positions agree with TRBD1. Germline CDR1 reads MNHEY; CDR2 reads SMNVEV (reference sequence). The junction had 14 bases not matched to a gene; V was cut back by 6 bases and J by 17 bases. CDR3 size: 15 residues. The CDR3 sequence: CASRGSRGTGGAFHF. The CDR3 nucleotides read TGTGCCAGCAGAGGATCTCGTGGGACAGGGGGCGCCTTCCACTTT.

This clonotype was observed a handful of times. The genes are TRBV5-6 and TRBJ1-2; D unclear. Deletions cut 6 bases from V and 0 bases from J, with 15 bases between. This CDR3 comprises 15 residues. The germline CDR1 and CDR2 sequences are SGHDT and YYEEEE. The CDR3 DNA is TGTGCCAGCATCAGAAATTGGCCAACTAACTATGGCTACACCTTC. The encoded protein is CASIRNWPTNYGYTF.

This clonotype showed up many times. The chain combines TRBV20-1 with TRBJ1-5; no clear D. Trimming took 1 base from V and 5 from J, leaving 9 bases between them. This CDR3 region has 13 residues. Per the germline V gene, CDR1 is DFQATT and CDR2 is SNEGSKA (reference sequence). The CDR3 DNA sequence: TGCAGTGCTAGAGGGGTGAAGGATCAGCCCCAGCATTTT. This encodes CSARGVKDQPQHF.

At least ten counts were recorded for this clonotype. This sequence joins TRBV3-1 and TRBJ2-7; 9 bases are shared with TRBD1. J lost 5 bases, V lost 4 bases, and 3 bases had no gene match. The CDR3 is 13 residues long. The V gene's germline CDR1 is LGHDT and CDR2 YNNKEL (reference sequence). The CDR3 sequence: CASSRRDRDEQYF. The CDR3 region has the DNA TGTGCCAGCAGCCGGCGGGACAGGGACGAGCAGTACTTC.

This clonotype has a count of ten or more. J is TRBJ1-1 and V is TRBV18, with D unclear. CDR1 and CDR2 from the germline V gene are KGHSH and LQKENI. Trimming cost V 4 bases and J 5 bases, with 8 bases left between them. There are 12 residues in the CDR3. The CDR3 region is CASSHPLTEAFF. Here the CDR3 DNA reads TGTGCCAGCTCACACCCCCTTACTGAAGCTTTCTTT.

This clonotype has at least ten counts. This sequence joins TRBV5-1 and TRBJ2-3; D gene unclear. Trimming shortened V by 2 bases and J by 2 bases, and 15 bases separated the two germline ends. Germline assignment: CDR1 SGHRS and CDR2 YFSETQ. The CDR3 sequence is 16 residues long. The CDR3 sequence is CASSFRLKSSTDTQYF. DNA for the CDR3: TGCGCCAGCAGCTTCAGATTAAAAAGCTCCACAGATACGCAGTATTTT.

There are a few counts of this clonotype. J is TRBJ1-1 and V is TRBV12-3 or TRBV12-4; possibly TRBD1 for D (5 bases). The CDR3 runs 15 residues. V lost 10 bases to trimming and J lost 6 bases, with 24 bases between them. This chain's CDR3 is CAITPKNGAEAEAFF. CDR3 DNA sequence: TGTGCCATCACCCCGAAAAATGGGGCGGAGGCTGAAGCTTTCTTT.

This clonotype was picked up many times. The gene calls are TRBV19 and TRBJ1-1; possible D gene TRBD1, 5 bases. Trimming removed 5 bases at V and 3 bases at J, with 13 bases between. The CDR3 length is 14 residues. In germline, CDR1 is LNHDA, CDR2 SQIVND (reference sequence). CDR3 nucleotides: TGTGCCAGTAGTCCCCGGGGCACGGACACTGAAGCTTTCTTT. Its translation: CASSPRGTDTEAFF.

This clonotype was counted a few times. CDR3 DNA sequence: TGTGCCAGCAACTCCTTACAGGGAATCGGGGAGCTGTTTTTT. As protein: CASNSLQGIGELFF. The V gene is TRBV7-9, the J gene TRBJ2-2; TRBD1 might be the D (6 bases). CDR1 and CDR2 from the germline V gene are SEHNR and FQNEAQ (reference sequence). The CDR3 is 14 amino acids. V was cut by 7 bases and J by 7 bases, with 16 bases left in between.

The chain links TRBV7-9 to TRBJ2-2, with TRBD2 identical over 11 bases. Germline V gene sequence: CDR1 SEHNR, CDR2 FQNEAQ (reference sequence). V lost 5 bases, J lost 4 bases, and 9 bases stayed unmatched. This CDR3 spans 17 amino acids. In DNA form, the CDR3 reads TGTGCCAGCAGCGGAATAGCGGGAGGGCGTCCCACCGGGGAGCTGTTTTTT. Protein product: CASSGIAGGRPTGELFF. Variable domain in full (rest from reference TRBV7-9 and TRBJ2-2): DTGVSQNPRHKITKRGQNVTFRCDPISEHNRLYWYRQTLGQGPEFLTYFQNEAQLEKSRLLSDRFSAERPKGSFSTLEIQRTEQGDSAMYLCASSGIAGGRPTGELFFGEGSRLTVL.

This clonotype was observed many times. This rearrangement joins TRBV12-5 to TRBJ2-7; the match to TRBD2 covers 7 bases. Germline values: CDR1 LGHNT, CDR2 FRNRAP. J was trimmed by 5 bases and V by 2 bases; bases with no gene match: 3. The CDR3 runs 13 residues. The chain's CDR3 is CASGLPGRDEQYF. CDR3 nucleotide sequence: TGTGCTAGTGGTTTGCCGGGGAGGGACGAGCAGTACTTC.

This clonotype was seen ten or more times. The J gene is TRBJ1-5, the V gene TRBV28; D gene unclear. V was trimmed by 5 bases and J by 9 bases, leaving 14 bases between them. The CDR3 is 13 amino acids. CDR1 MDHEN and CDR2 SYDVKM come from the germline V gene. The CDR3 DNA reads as TGTGCCAGCAGTACCGTCGGGTTACTGCCCCAGCATTTT. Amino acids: CASSTVGLLPQHF. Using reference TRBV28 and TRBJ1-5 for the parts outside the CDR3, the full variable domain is DVKVTQSSRYLVKRTGEKVFLECVQDMDHENMFWYRQDPGLGLRLIYFSYDVKMKEKGDIPEGYSVSREKKERFSLILESASTNQTSMYLCASSTVGLLPQHFGDGTRLSIL.